This T cell receptor (beta chain) emerged from a study of T cells in Graves' hyperthyroidism and ophthalmopathy. Any patient presenting with uncontrolled infection, other autoimmune disease, pregnancy or lactation was left out. Diagnoses rested on clinical symptoms, serum thyroxine and TRAb, thyroid ultrasound and orbital computed tomography. The PBMCs were sourced from fresh peripheral blood (about 10 ml). Germline CDR1 is MNHNS and CDR2 is SASEGT. The V and J ends lost 6 bases and 5 bases respectively, with 20 bases between them. This CDR3 comprises 15 residues. Amplified regions were TCR beta CDR3 sequences from RNA transcripts. HTBI primers drove first-round RT-PCR of the TCR CDR3. TCRdb called the multiplex PCR reads again in MiXCR, with one record for every CDR3 protein. Of 110,000 to 150,000 distinct CDR3 sequences in the sample, approximately 20% were seen once.

The chain is built from TRBV6-1 and TRBJ2-7; perhaps D is TRBD1 or TRBD2 (5 bases each). This receptor was identified in a woman in her forties or fifties with Graves' hyperthyroidism that later progressed to Graves' ophthalmopathy. Input material: blood. The CDR3 region is CASRPAGTAAHEQYF. In DNA form, the CDR3 reads TGTGCCAGCAGACCCGCCGGGACCGCCGCCCACGAGCAGTACTTC.